This TCR beta chain was obtained from a study of tumor-infiltrating lymphocytes in localized non-small cell lung cancer. Study context: Tumor tissue and non-adjacent uninvolved lung came from each patient. Study-wide results and caveats: Available tissue quantity limited TCR sequencing to a patient subset. T-cell fraction did not differ between immunotypes IM1 and IM2. Compared with uninvolved lung, tumors showed higher T cell infiltration by TCRbeta sequencing.

With respect to this clone: The target antigen is unknown.

TCRdb keeps only in-frame clones here, not all; method: immunoSEQ multiplex PCR. The top ten hold around 9.1% of the sample, which has approximately 11,000 clones, 50% to 70% seen once. Input material: lung tumor tissue. This clonotype originated in a human donor with non-small cell lung cancer.

The CDR3 loop reads CASSLGRTTTNEKLFF. CDR3 sequence (DNA): TGTGCCAGCTCACTTGGACGGACGACAACTAATGAAAAACTGTTTTTT. The chain uses TRBV18 and TRBJ1-4, with D uncertain. The germline V gene has CDR1 KGHSH and CDR2 LQKENI. The CDR3 contains 16 residues. Deletions cut 4 bases from V and 0 bases from J, with 12 bases between.